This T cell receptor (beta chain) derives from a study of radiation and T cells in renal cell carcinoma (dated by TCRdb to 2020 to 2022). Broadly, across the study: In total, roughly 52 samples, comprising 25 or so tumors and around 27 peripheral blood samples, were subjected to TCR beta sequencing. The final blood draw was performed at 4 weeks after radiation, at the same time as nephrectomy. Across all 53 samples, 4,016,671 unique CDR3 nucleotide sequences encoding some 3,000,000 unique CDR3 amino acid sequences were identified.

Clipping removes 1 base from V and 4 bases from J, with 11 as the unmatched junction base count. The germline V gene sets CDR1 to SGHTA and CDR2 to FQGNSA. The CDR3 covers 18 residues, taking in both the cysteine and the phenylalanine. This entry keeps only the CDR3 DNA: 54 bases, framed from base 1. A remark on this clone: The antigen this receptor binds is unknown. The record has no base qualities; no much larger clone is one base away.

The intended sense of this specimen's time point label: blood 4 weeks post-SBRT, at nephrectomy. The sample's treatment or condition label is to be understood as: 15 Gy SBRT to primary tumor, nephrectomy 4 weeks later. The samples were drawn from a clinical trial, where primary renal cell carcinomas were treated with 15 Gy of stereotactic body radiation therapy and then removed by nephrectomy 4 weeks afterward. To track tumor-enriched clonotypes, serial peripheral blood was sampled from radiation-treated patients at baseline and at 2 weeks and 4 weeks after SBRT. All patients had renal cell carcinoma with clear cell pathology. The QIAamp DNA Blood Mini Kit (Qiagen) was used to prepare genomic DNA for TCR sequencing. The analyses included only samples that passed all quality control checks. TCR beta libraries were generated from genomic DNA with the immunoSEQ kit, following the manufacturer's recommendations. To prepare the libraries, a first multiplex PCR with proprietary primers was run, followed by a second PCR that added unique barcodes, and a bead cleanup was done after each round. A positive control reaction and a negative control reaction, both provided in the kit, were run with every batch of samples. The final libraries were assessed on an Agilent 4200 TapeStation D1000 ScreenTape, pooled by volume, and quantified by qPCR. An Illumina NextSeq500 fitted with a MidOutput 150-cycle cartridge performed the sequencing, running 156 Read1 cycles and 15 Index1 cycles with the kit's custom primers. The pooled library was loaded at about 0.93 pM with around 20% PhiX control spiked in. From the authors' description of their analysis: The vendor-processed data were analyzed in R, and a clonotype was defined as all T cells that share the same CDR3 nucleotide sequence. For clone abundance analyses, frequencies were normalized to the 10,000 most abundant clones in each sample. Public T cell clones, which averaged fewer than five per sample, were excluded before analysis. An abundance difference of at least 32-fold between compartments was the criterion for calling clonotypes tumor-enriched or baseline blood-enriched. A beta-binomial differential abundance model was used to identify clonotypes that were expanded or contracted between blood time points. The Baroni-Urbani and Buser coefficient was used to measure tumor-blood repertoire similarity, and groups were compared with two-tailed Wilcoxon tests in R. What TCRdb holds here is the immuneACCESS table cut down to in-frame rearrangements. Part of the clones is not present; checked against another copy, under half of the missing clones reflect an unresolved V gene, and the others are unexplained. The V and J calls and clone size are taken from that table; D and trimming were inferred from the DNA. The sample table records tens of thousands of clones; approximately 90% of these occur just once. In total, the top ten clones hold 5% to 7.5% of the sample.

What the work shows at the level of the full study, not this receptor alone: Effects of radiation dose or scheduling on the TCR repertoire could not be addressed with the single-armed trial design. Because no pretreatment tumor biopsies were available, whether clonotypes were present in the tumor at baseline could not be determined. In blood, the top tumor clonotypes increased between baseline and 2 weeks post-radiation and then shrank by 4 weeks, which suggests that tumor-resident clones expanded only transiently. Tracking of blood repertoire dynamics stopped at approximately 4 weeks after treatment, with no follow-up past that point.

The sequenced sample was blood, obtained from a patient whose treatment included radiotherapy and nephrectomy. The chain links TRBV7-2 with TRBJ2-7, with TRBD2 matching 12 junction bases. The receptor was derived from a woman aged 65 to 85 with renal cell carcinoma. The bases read TGTGCCAGCAGCTTAGTGCGTAACCTAGCGGGGGGGCTGTACGAGCAGTACTTC. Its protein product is CASSLVRNLAGGLYEQYF.